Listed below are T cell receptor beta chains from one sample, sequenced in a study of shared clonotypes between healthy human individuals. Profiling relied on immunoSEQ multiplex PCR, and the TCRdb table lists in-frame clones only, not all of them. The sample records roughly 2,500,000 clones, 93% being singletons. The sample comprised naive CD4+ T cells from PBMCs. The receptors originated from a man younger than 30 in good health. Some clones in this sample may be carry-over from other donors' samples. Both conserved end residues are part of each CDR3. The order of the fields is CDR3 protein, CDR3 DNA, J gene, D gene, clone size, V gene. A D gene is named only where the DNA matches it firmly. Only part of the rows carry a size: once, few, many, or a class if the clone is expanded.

CASRKGQVMNTEAFF	TGTGCCAGCAGGAAGGGACAGGTCATGAACACTGAAGCTTTCTTT	TRBJ1-1	TRBD1	-	TRBV6-5
CAWTPRYKAKNIQYF	TGTGCCTGGACCCCCAGGTATAAGGCCAAAAACATTCAGTACTTC	TRBJ2-4	-	-	TRBV30
CASSLDGVPLNEQFF	TGTGCCAGCAGCTTAGATGGGGTACCCCTCAATGAGCAGTTCTTC	TRBJ2-1	-	-	TRBV7-3
CASSLYPPGQSVEVNTEAFF	TGTGCCAGCAGTTTATACCCCCCCGGACAGTCCGTTGAGGTGAACACTGAAGCTTTCTTT	TRBJ1-1	-	-	TRBV27
CASSLEGGGSYEQYF	TGTGCCAGCAGCTTAGAAGGGGGAGGGTCCTACGAGCAGTACTTC	TRBJ2-7	-	once	TRBV7-8
CASSLPGLEAGELFF	TGCGCCAGCAGCCTACCGGGACTAGAAGCCGGGGAGCTGTTTTTT	TRBJ2-2	TRBD2	-	TRBV5-1
CASSLTATDTQYF	TGTGCCAGCAGCTTAACAGCCACAGATACGCAGTATTTT	TRBJ2-3	-	-	TRBV7-3
CASSLIGGEQYF	TGTGCCAGCAGTTTAATTGGGGGGGAGCAGTACTTC	TRBJ2-7	-	-	TRBV28
CASSSGGTDTQYF	TGTGCCAGCAGCTCCGGAGGCACAGATACGCAGTATTTT	TRBJ2-3	-	-	TRBV5-4
CASSLGAVQANEKLFF	TGCGCCAGCAGCTTGGGAGCTGTCCAAGCTAATGAAAAACTGTTTTTT	TRBJ1-4	-	-	TRBV5-1
CASRGYSGNTIYF	TGTGCCAGTAGGGGCTACTCTGGAAACACCATATATTTT	TRBJ1-3	-	-	TRBV28
CASSSPRTDYNEQFF	TGTGCCAGCAGCAGCCCACGGACAGATTACAATGAGCAGTTCTTC	TRBJ2-1	-	once	TRBV5-4
CASSFQGPTGELFF	TGTGCCAGCAGCTTCCAGGGACCCACCGGGGAGCTGTTTTTT	TRBJ2-2	-	once	TRBV7-9
CASSHPIAGGRVDTQYF	TGTGCCAGCAGCCACCCTATAGCGGGAGGGCGGGTAGATACGCAGTATTTT	TRBJ2-3	TRBD2	-	TRBV4-2
CASSREFARELFF	TGTGCCAGCAGCCGGGAATTTGCCCGGGAGCTGTTTTTT	TRBJ2-2	-	-	TRBV6-5
CASGLGENQPQHF	TGTGCTAGTGGTTTGGGAGAAAATCAGCCCCAGCATTTT	TRBJ1-5	-	-	TRBV12-5
CASSYADSLDTQYF	TGTGCCAGCAGTTATGCGGACAGCCTAGATACGCAGTATTTT	TRBJ2-3	-	-	TRBV6-5
CASSLIVGYGYTF	TGTGCCAGCAGCTTAATAGTGGGCTATGGCTACACCTTC	TRBJ1-2	-	-	TRBV5-6
CASSDLGRGYGYTF	TGTGCCAGCAGTGATCTGGGCAGGGGTTATGGCTACACCTTC	TRBJ1-2	-	-	TRBV6-1
CASTPGQGVLGYTF	TGTGCCAGCACTCCGGGACAGGGGGTCCTAGGCTACACCTTC	TRBJ1-2	TRBD1	-	TRBV6-1
CASSADRHPVYEQFF	TGTGCCAGCAGCGCCGACAGGCATCCCGTTTATGAGCAGTTCTTC	TRBJ2-1	-	-	TRBV9
CASSLMGLAGEQYF	TGCGCCAGCAGCCTTATGGGACTAGCGGGAGAGCAGTACTTC	TRBJ2-7	TRBD2	-	TRBV5-1
CAWSVAGIEAFF	TGTGCCTGGAGTGTAGCAGGGATTGAAGCTTTCTTT	TRBJ1-1	-	-	TRBV30
CASSEAPGSSYEQYF	TGTGCCAGCAGTGAAGCGCCAGGCAGCTCCTACGAGCAGTACTTC	TRBJ2-7	-	-	TRBV6-1
CASGQGNSGNTIYF	TGCGCCAGCGGACAGGGCAACTCTGGAAACACCATATATTTT	TRBJ1-3	TRBD1	-	TRBV5-1
CASSLASGRRETQYF	TGCGCCAGCAGCTTGGCCTCCGGACGCCGAGAGACCCAGTACTTC	TRBJ2-5	-	-	TRBV5-1
CASAKRGGSNTGELFF	TGTGCCAGCGCCAAGAGAGGGGGGTCCAACACCGGGGAGCTGTTTTTT	TRBJ2-2	-	-	TRBV2
CASSEAQGTLNIQYF	TGTGCCAGCAGTGAAGCACAGGGTACTTTGAACATTCAGTACTTC	TRBJ2-4	-	once	TRBV6-1
CASQRTSGLYEQYF	TGTGCCAGTCAAAGGACTAGCGGCCTCTACGAGCAGTACTTC	TRBJ2-7	TRBD2	once	TRBV5-8
CASSYSGYSSGNTIYF	TGTGCCAGCAGTTACAGCGGTTACAGCTCTGGAAACACCATATATTTT	TRBJ1-3	-	-	TRBV6-6
CASSEGGGGNYGYTF	TGTGCCAGCAGTGAAGGAGGAGGGGGCAACTATGGCTACACCTTC	TRBJ1-2	TRBD1	-	TRBV6-1
CASSRRPADGSEQFF	TGCGCCAGCAGCCGGAGGCCAGCCGACGGGAGTGAGCAGTTCTTC	TRBJ2-1	-	-	TRBV5-1
CASSLPGELFF	TGTGCCAGCAGCCTTCCCGGGGAGCTGTTTTTT	TRBJ2-2	-	-	TRBV2
CASRWAGTAYGYTF	TGTGCCAGCAGGTGGGCCGGGACAGCTTATGGCTACACCTTC	TRBJ1-2	TRBD1	few	TRBV28
CASSVAGGPYEQYF	TGTGCCAGCAGCGTAGCGGGAGGTCCCTACGAGCAGTACTTC	TRBJ2-7	TRBD2	-	TRBV9
CASSSGTKQGHQETQYF	TGTGCCAGCAGCTCAGGGACGAAGCAGGGGCATCAAGAGACCCAGTACTTC	TRBJ2-5	-	-	TRBV11-1
CASSQYPRGNYNEQFF	TGCGCCAGCAGCCAATATCCTCGGGGAAACTACAATGAGCAGTTCTTC	TRBJ2-1	-	-	TRBV4-1
CSVLRPLTDTQYF	TGCAGCGTTCTGAGACCGCTCACAGATACGCAGTATTTT	TRBJ2-3	-	-	TRBV29-1
CASSGTGIVSGYTF	TGTGCCAGCAGTGGGACCGGGATCGTGAGCGGCTACACCTTC	TRBJ1-2	-	-	TRBV2
CASTRAREGGYTF	TGTGCCAGCACGAGGGCGAGGGAAGGGGGCTACACCTTC	TRBJ1-2	-	-	TRBV28
CASKRCEQYF	TGTGCCAGCAAGAGGTGCGAGCAGTACTTC	TRBJ2-7	-	-	TRBV27
CASRFTGIYGYTF	TGTGCCAGCAGGTTCACAGGGATCTATGGCTACACCTTC	TRBJ1-2	-	few	TRBV6-1
CASSSGLAGVETQYF	TGTGCCAGCAGCTCCGGACTAGCGGGAGTGGAGACCCAGTACTTC	TRBJ2-5	TRBD2	-	TRBV28
CASSKGYATGELFF	TGTGCCAGCAGCAAAGGCTACGCCACCGGGGAGCTGTTTTTT	TRBJ2-2	-	-	TRBV7-3
CASSWGPNTEAFF	TGTGCCAGCAGTTGGGGACCAAACACTGAAGCTTTCTTT	TRBJ1-1	-	-	TRBV6-1
CASNLPGQPQHF	TGTGCCAGCAACCTTCCCGGTCAGCCCCAGCATTTT	TRBJ1-5	-	few	TRBV6-5
CASRVRVRPTNEQFF	TGTGCCAGCAGAGTGCGTGTCAGGCCCACGAATGAGCAGTTCTTC	TRBJ2-1	-	-	TRBV2
CASSPTGTSGNEQFF	TGTGCCAGCAGCCCAACCGGGACTAGCGGAAATGAGCAGTTCTTC	TRBJ2-1	TRBD2	-	TRBV5-4
CASSLSRGQGPYEQYF	TGTGCCAGCAGTTTATCGAGGGGACAGGGCCCCTACGAGCAGTACTTC	TRBJ2-7	TRBD1	-	TRBV27
CAIKGQGDNQPQHF	TGTGCCATTAAGGGACAGGGAGACAATCAGCCCCAGCATTTT	TRBJ1-5	TRBD1	-	TRBV10-3
CASSLTVYTDTQYF	TGTGCCAGCTCACTGACGGTATACACAGATACGCAGTATTTT	TRBJ2-3	-	-	TRBV18
CASSPKVPTGPFEQYF	TGTGCCAGCAGCCCCAAGGTCCCCACGGGACCGTTCGAGCAGTACTTC	TRBJ2-7	-	-	TRBV9
CASSPGLPGVRNEQFF	TGTGCCAGCTCACCCGGGTTACCGGGAGTACGAAATGAGCAGTTCTTC	TRBJ2-1	-	-	TRBV18
CASSPYGYTGAYGYTF	TGTGCCAGCAGTCCATACGGGTATACTGGGGCCTATGGCTACACCTTC	TRBJ1-2	-	-	TRBV27
CASQGEPYEQYF	TGTGCCAGCCAGGGAGAGCCCTACGAGCAGTACTTC	TRBJ2-7	-	-	TRBV28
CASSQERTGWYEQYF	TGTGCCAGCAGCCAAGAGCGGACAGGATGGTACGAGCAGTACTTC	TRBJ2-7	TRBD1	-	TRBV4-2
CASSYRTVKNTEAFF	TGTGCCAGCAGTTACCGCACAGTCAAGAACACTGAAGCTTTCTTT	TRBJ1-1	-	-	TRBV6-6
CASKRDSVYGYTF	TGTGCCAGCAAGCGGGACAGCGTTTATGGCTACACCTTC	TRBJ1-2	TRBD1	once	TRBV6-5
CASSYGRAYNEQFF	TGTGCCAGCAGTTACGGGAGGGCCTACAATGAGCAGTTCTTC	TRBJ2-1	TRBD2	once	TRBV27
CASSPRQGRNTEAFF	TGTGCCAGCAGCCCCCGACAGGGCAGGAACACTGAAGCTTTCTTT	TRBJ1-1	TRBD1	-	TRBV28